Reported below is one T cell receptor (beta chain). This record comes from a study of CD8 T cells in ankylosing spondylitis. CDR1 is MDHEN, CDR2 SYDVKM, per germline. The V end was cut by 5 bases, the J end by 8 bases, with 12 bases between. The CDR3 loop spans 12 amino acids. One entry per CDR3 protein results from TCRdb running MiXCR on the 5' RACE reads. This table has roughly 280,000 distinct CDR3 sequences, 15% to 20% appearing once. The V call is TRBV28, the J call TRBJ1-1; the D is unclear. The clonotype was recovered from a male donor with ankylosing spondylitis or in good health (not recorded which). The sample taken for sequencing was blood, either unsorted or a sorted T cell fraction (not recorded which). For the CDR3, the DNA is TGTGCCAGCAGTCCTGGGCCGTGGGAAGCTTTCTTT. Its protein product is CASSPGPWEAFF.